The present TCR beta chain was sequenced within a study of follicular helper T cells after annual influenza vaccination. TCRdb's table, derived via immunoSEQ multiplex PCR, lists solely in-frame clones and lacks some. This table has about 5,600 clones, almost 85% appearing once. The CDR3 is 13 residues long. V lost 3 bases to trimming and J lost 2 bases, with 9 bases between them. Germline values: CDR1 SGHDT, CDR2 YYEEEE. This sample's time point: 2015-2016 season, 7 days after influenza vaccination. Donors with HIV/AIDS, active malignancy, immunomodulators or active illness were excluded. Cells are cTfh (non-naive CD4+CXCR5+PD-1+), split by ICOS and CD38 into double-positive or double-negative.

The sequenced sample was CXCR5+ CD38- circulating T follicular helper cells from blood, obtained 7 days after influenza vaccination. Subset specified: circulating Tfh, non-naive CD4+CXCR5+PD-1+ (ICOS+CD38+ or ICOS-CD38-). The sequence was obtained from an adult who received the influenza vaccine. The gene calls are TRBV5-6 and TRBJ2-7; a possible D gene is TRBD1 (5 bases). This CDR3 is CASSSTVTYEQYF. In DNA form, the CDR3 reads TGTGCCAGCAGCTCGACAGTAACCTACGAGCAGTACTTC.